Sequencing of this TCR beta chain was carried out in a study of technical replicates of blood from several donors. Libraries were prepared by immunoSEQ multiplex PCR; TCRdb keeps only in-frame clonotypes and omits some of them. The data hold about 91,000 clones, with roughly 90% observed a single time. Germline V lookup: CDR1 SGHTA, CDR2 FQGTGA. This CDR3 comprises 14 residues. V lost 5 bases and J lost 0, with 8 bases in between. The clonotype comes from a human donor in good health. The gene calls are TRBV7-3 and TRBJ1-3; D possibly corresponds to TRBD1 (5 bases). Sequencing was done on a sample of T cells isolated from PBMCs. The CDR3: CASSRGDSGNTIYF. The CDR3 DNA follows: TGTGCCAGCAGCCGGGGGGACTCTGGAAACACCATATATTTT.